The 21 T cell receptor beta chains below were found in one sample sequenced in a study of blood T cell repertoires in COVID-19. The table came from immunoSEQ multiplex PCR; TCRdb's copy has only in-frame clones and leaves some out. The table shows under 200,000 clones, with roughly three quarters occurring only once. The sequenced sample consisted of peripheral blood. The receptor set was obtained from a man between 60 and 75 years old with active or convalescent COVID-19.

V gene TRBV29-1 combines with J gene TRBJ2-1; TRBD1 matches 7 bases. The junction had 13 bases not matched to a gene; V was cut back by 7 bases and J by 7 bases. CDR1 SQVTM and CDR2 ANQGSEA come from the germline V gene. The CDR3 runs 14 residues. The CDR3 nucleotides read TGCAGCGCCGAAAGGGACAGACTGATGAATGAGCAGTTCTTC. Protein: CSAERDRLMNEQFF.

The rearrangement joins TRBV14 to TRBJ2-3; TRBD2 aligns across 7 bases. Germline CDR1 reads SGHDN; CDR2 reads FVKESK. The CDR3 is made up of 14 amino acids. V shed 4 bases, J shed 7 bases, and the junction held 8 bases outside the gene matches. The CDR3 region is CASSRGGVTHTQYF. The CDR3 DNA is TGTGCCAGCAGCCGTGGGGGGGTAACCCATACGCAGTATTTT.

Only one count was recorded for this clone. The chain joins TRBV15 to TRBJ1-2; 7 bases match TRBD1. The germline gives CDR1 LNHNV, CDR2 YYDKDF (reference sequence). V lost 3 bases and J lost 2; bases outside the gene matches: 9. This CDR3 is 16 amino acids long. CDR3 in DNA: TGTGCCACCAGCAGCCCAGGGGGGCAAAACAACTATGGCTACACCTTC. This codes for CATSSPGGQNNYGYTF.

This chain joins TRBV11-2 and TRBJ2-7; D is perhaps TRBD1 (5 bases). Germline-derived CDR1 and CDR2 are SGHAT and FQNNGV. This CDR3 has 14 residues. V lost 0 bases and J 5 bases, leaving 11 bases between the germline ends. This CDR3 is CASSLEVRVDEQYF. The CDR3 bases are TGTGCCAGCAGCTTAGAGGTCAGGGTAGACGAGCAGTACTTC. Full variable domain (outside the CDR3, taken from reference TRBV11-2 and TRBJ2-7): EAGVAQSPRYKIIEKRQSVAFWCNPISGHATLYWYQQILGQGPKLLIQFQNNGVVDDSQLPKDRFSAERLKGVDSTLKIQPAKLEDSAVYLCASSLEVRVDEQYFGPGTRLTVT.

This clone has only a few counts. This chain joins TRBV14 and TRBJ2-4, with 11 bases fitting TRBD1. V was clipped by 3 bases and J by 1 base; unmatched bases: 8. The CDR3 contains 18 residues. Germline CDR1 is SGHDN and CDR2 is FVKESK. CDR3 sequence reads: CASSQRTGGARAKNIQYF. As DNA, the CDR3 is TGTGCCAGCAGCCAGAGGACAGGGGGCGCCCGGGCCAAAAACATTCAGTACTTC.

The chain couples TRBV18 to TRBJ2-1; weak D call: TRBD2 (5 bases). Germline values: CDR1 KGHSH, CDR2 LQKENI. This CDR3 is 14 amino acids long. Deletions cut 3 bases from V and 1 base from J, with 7 bases between. This chain's CDR3 is CASSPSGSYNEQFF. The DNA for the CDR3 is TGTGCCAGCTCACCGAGCGGTTCCTACAATGAGCAGTTCTTC. The complete variable domain, with remaining parts taken from reference TRBV18 and TRBJ2-1, reads NAGVMQNPRHLVRRRGQEARLRCSPMKGHSHVYWYRQLPEEGLKFMVYLQKENIIDESGMPKERFSAEFPKEGPSILRIQQVVRGDSAAYFCASSPSGSYNEQFFGPGTRLTVL.

The J gene is TRBJ2-5, the V gene TRBV28; TRBD1 aligns across 7 bases. This CDR3 has 14 residues. Germline CDR1 and CDR2: MDHEN and SYDVKM. The V segment lost 6 bases and the J segment 5 bases; nucleotides outside the gene matches: 9. CDR3 residues: CASSLDRTRETQYF. The CDR3 DNA follows: TGTGCCAGCAGCTTGGACAGGACGAGGGAGACCCAGTACTTC.

The V gene is TRBV5-1, the J gene TRBJ2-7; 9 bases are a match to TRBD1. Germline V lookup: CDR1 SGHRS, CDR2 YFSETQ. Trimming removed 2 bases from V and 4 bases from J; junction bases left unmatched: 7. This CDR3 region has 15 residues. This CDR3 reads CASSLQTGGSYEQYF. The CDR3 DNA is TGCGCCAGCAGCTTACAGACAGGGGGGTCGTACGAGCAGTACTTC.

The genes are TRBV7-3 and TRBJ2-1; D might be TRBD2 (6 bases). Per germline, CDR1 SGHTA and CDR2 FQGTGA. The V end was cut by 4 bases, the J end by 7 bases, with 11 bases between. The CDR3 sequence is 13 residues long. CDR3 in DNA: TGTGCCAGCAGCTCTACCCGGGGGAATGAGCAGTTCTTC. Protein product: CASSSTRGNEQFF.

V is TRBV11-3 and J is TRBJ2-4, with D possibly matching TRBD1 (5 bases). There are 13 residues in the CDR3. V dropped 5 bases and J dropped 8 bases, with 13 bases sitting between them. Germline-derived CDR1 and CDR2 are SGHNT and YENEEA. In nucleotides, the CDR3 is TGTGCCAGCAGCGTTACAGGTGTGGACATTCAGTACTTC. It encodes CASSVTGVDIQYF.

The chain uses TRBV10-3 and TRBJ2-3; 9 nucleotides match TRBD2. The CDR3 extends over 15 amino acids. The germline V gene encodes CDR1 ENHRY and CDR2 SYGVKD. V trimming: 5 bases; J trimming: 2 bases; junction bases outside the gene matches: 5. The CDR3 is CAISPGLANTDTQYF. The CDR3 DNA reads as TGTGCCATCAGTCCGGGACTAGCAAACACAGATACGCAGTATTTT.

This chain uses TRBV28 with TRBJ1-1; TRBD1 is a possible D gene (5 bases). V gave up 7 bases and J gave up 6 bases, with 18 bases separating them. CDR3 length: 14 amino acids. Germline V gene sequence: CDR1 MDHEN, CDR2 SYDVKM. Here the CDR3 DNA reads TGTGCCAGCACGACGGGGGGAATGTTACCTGAAGCTTTCTTT. As protein: CASTTGGMLPEAFF. Based on the CDR3 plus reference TRBV28 and TRBJ1-1, the full variable domain is DVKVTQSSRYLVKRTGEKVFLECVQDMDHENMFWYRQDPGLGLRLIYFSYDVKMKEKGDIPEGYSVSREKKERFSLILESASTNQTSMYLCASTTGGMLPEAFFGQGTRLTVV.

V and J are TRBV12-3 or TRBV12-4 and TRBJ1-3; no reliable D call. The V end was cut by 8 bases, the J end by 0 bases, with 8 bases between. The CDR3 spans 13 residues. CDR3 loop: CASGLYSGNTIYF. The CDR3 DNA sequence: TGTGCCAGCGGGCTATACTCTGGAAACACCATATATTTT.

This sequence joins TRBV5-5 and TRBJ2-3; D is unclear. The CDR3 covers 14 residues. V shed 0 bases and J shed 0 bases, with 5 bases lying between them. Per germline, CDR1 SGHKS and CDR2 YYEKEE (reference sequence). CDR3 nucleotide sequence: TGTGCCAGCAGCTTGGTGCGAAGCACAGATACGCAGTATTTT. It specifies CASSLVRSTDTQYF.

V usage is TRBV12-3 or TRBV12-4 and J usage is TRBJ1-5; D ambiguous. The CDR3 sequence is 10 residues long. V was shortened by 10 bases and J by 11 bases, with 12 bases between the two germline ends. The CDR3 region has the DNA TGTGCCATCTCGGGTGAGGCCCAGCATTTT. It is translated as CAISGEAQHF.

The V gene is TRBV28, the J gene TRBJ2-3, with 9 bases that match TRBD1. V lost 7 bases to trimming and J lost 2 bases; unmatched junction nucleotides: 7. Germline CDR1 and CDR2: MDHEN and SYDVKM. This CDR3 is built from 15 residues. In DNA, the CDR3 is TGTGCCAGCACCCAGGACAGGGGATTCACAGATACGCAGTATTTT. Translation: CASTQDRGFTDTQYF. Full variable domain (outside the CDR3, taken from reference TRBV28 and TRBJ2-3): DVKVTQSSRYLVKRTGEKVFLECVQDMDHENMFWYRQDPGLGLRLIYFSYDVKMKEKGDIPEGYSVSREKKERFSLILESASTNQTSMYLCASTQDRGFTDTQYFGPGTRLTVL.

DNA of the CDR3: TGTGCCAGCAGGACTAGCGGGAGACTTGGAGCCGGGGAGCTGTTTTTT. Translated: CASRTSGRLGAGELFF. The chain recombines TRBV6-6 with TRBJ2-2; 12 bases fit TRBD2. Germline V lookup: CDR1 MNHNY, CDR2 SVGAGI (reference sequence). The CDR3 loop spans 16 amino acids. The trim removed 6 bases at V and 6 bases at J, leaving 8 bases unmatched.

This clone occurred a few times. The gene calls are TRBV6-5 and TRBJ1-4; D not resolved. In germline, CDR1 is MNHEY, CDR2 SVGAGI. There are 14 residues in the CDR3. Trimming shortened V by 7 bases and J by 2 bases, and 11 bases separated the two germline ends. The CDR3 DNA sequence: TGTGCCAGCATGGCGCCCGGGACTAATGAAAAACTGTTTTTT. It encodes CASMAPGTNEKLFF.

The V call is TRBV6-2 or TRBV6-3, the J call TRBJ2-7, with 7 bases identical to TRBD1. Looked up from germline, CDR1 is MNHEY and CDR2 is SVGEGT. There are 16 residues in the CDR3. The J segment lost 3 bases and the V segment lost 6 bases, leaving 14 bases of the junction unmatched. CDR3 nucleotide sequence: TGTGCCAGCAGGCCTCCCCCCGGGACAGCCATCTACGAGCAGTACTTC. It codes for CASRPPPGTAIYEQYF.

This clone was seen a single time. The chain carries TRBV6-4 and TRBJ2-1, with 11 positions matching TRBD2. CDR1 MRHNA and CDR2 SNTAGT come from the germline V gene. The CDR3 is 21 amino acids. V was pared by 2 bases and J by 0 bases, with 15 bases of the junction left unmatched. The CDR3 DNA reads as TGTGCCAGCAGTGACCCAACGGGACTAGCGGCCTCCCCCAGCTCCTACAATGAGCAGTTCTTC. Translating it yields CASSDPTGLAASPSSYNEQFF.

A single count supports this clone. The CDR3 nucleotides are TGCAGCGTTGAAGATCGGGTGGGAGGGCCTTCCGAGCAGTACTTC. Residues: CSVEDRVGGPSEQYF. V and J are TRBV29-1 and TRBJ2-7; 7 bases map to TRBD2. In germline, CDR1 is SQVTM, CDR2 ANQGSEA. The CDR3 sequence is 15 residues long. V shed 0 bases and J 6 bases; nucleotides not matched to a gene: 11.